The T cell receptor (beta chain) under discussion was sequenced for a study of human T cells and chemical hapten exposure. About this clonotype itself: Antigen: not known.

Attachment of unique molecular identifiers to individual cDNA molecules was performed in the library. TCRdb itself ran the RACE reads through MiXCR, one entry per CDR3 protein. The data contain fewer than 500,000 distinct CDR3 sequences, 4% to 5.5% of them singletons. Study observations and caveats: The study found that DPC sensitization did not change TCRs above 1 in 1000 frequency. Positive correlation was observed between PT1 expanded TCR counts and patch test score.

As for time point: patch test 1, 2 weeks after DPC sensitization. Treatment: therapeutic diphenylcyclopropenone sensitization with weekly scalp DPC. Blood, whole and unfractionated, served as the source for total RNA extraction. Looked up from germline, CDR1 is SGHVS and CDR2 is FQNEAQ. The V segment lost 6 bases and the J segment 0 bases; nucleotides outside the gene matches: 3. The CDR3 is made up of 15 amino acids. The rearrangement links TRBV7-8 to TRBJ2-3, with 10 bases that match TRBD2. The sample consisted of whole blood, taken in connection with sensitization to the hapten diphenylcyclopropenone (DPC). The receptor was isolated from a woman aged 50 to 60 with alopecia areata. Some clones in this sample may be carry-over from other donors' samples. In DNA, the CDR3 is TGTGCCAGCAGGGGACTAGCGTCTAGCACAGATACGCAGTATTTT. This gives the protein CASRGLASSTDTQYF.